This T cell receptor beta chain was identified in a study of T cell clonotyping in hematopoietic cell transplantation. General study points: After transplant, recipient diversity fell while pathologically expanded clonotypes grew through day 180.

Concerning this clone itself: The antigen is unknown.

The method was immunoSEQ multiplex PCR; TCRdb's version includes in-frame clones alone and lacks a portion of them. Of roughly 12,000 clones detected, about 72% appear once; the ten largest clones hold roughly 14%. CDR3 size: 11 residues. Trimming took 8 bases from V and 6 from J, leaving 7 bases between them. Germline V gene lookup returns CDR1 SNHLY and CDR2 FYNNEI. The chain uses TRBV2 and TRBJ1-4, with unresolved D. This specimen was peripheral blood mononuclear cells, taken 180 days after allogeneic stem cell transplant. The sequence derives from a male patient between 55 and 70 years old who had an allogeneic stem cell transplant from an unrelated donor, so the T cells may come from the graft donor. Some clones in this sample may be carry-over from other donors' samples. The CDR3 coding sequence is TGTGCCAGCTGCCGATATGAAAAACTGTTTTTT. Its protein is CASCRYEKLFF.